The next 20 T cell receptor beta chains were all read from a single sample in a study of glioma-infiltrating T cells after dendritic cell vaccination. Measured with immunoSEQ multiplex PCR; TCRdb has only the in-frame clones, and not every one. The sample gives fewer than 30,000 clones, 89% of which show up once; over 2.5% is in the top ten. Time point described: after dendritic cell vaccination, including at tumor progression/relapse. This specimen consisted of blood, obtained after dendritic cell vaccination. Every receptor here comes from a human donor with glioblastoma.

In this sample, this clone turned up once. The J gene is TRBJ1-1, the V gene TRBV27; unclear D gene. Germline V gene data show CDR1 as MNHEY and CDR2 as SMNVEV (reference sequence). This CDR3 contains 13 residues. Trimming pared 5 bases from V and 1 base from J, leaving 8 bases between. CDR3 in DNA: TGTGCCAGCAGTATGAAACAGAACACTGAAGCTTTCTTT. Translation: CASSMKQNTEAFF.

This clone was counted once. The chain carries TRBV18 and TRBJ1-3; 9 positions match TRBD1. Germline V CDR1 and CDR2: KGHSH, LQKENI. The length of the CDR3 is 14 residues. The ends lost 4 bases at V and 4 bases at J; junction bases unmatched: 2. CDR3 in amino acids: CASSRDREGNTIYF. DNA of the CDR3: TGTGCCAGCTCACGGGACAGGGAAGGAAACACCATATATTTT.

The chain recombines TRBV5-5 with TRBJ1-2; TRBD1 matches 12 bases. The germline gives CDR1 SGHKS, CDR2 YYEKEE (reference sequence). The length of the CDR3 is 17 residues. Unmatched junction bases numbered 14, after V lost 4 bases and J lost 7 bases. The CDR3 protein is CASSPSGTGGLVGGYTF. DNA for the CDR3: TGTGCCAGCAGCCCCTCCGGGACAGGGGGCCTTGTTGGTGGCTACACCTTC.

The gene calls are TRBV5-6 and TRBJ1-1; D gene ambiguous. Trimming removed 2 bases at V and 1 base at J, with 9 bases between. Per germline, CDR1 SGHDT and CDR2 YYEEEE. The CDR3 loop spans 14 amino acids. The CDR3 region has the DNA TGTGCCAGCAGCTTTTATTTACAGAACACTGAAGCTTTCTTT. Translation: CASSFYLQNTEAFF.

This sequence joins TRBV5-1 and TRBJ1-1; D uncertain. Germline loops: CDR1 SGHRS, CDR2 YFSETQ. This CDR3 comprises 14 residues. V lost 4 bases to trimming and J lost 0 bases, with 10 bases between them. The CDR3 loop is CASSESPLNTEAFF. CDR3 bases: TGCGCCAGCAGCGAGTCCCCGTTGAACACTGAAGCTTTCTTT.

The chain has TRBV6-5 and TRBJ1-2; D is unresolved. The germline V gene has CDR1 MNHEY and CDR2 SVGAGI. Between the trimmed V and J ends, which lost 8 bases and 4 bases, there was a span of 11 bases. The CDR3 length is 12 residues. CDR3 in amino acids: CASGPQLYGYTF. The CDR3 nucleotides read TGTGCCAGCGGGCCACAGCTCTATGGCTACACCTTC.

The CDR3 protein is CAWSSTSYEQYF. DNA for the CDR3: TGTGCCTGGAGTTCTACGTCCTACGAGCAGTACTTC. The chain carries TRBV30 and TRBJ2-7; D call uncertain. The germline CDR1 and CDR2 sequences are GTSNPN and SVGIG (reference sequence). CDR3 length: 12 residues. V was clipped by 2 bases and J by 1 base, with 6 bases between them.

This chain links TRBV7-2 with TRBJ2-7, with 8 bases fitting TRBD1. J was trimmed by 3 bases and V by 5 bases; bases with no gene match: 9. The CDR3 loop spans 15 amino acids. CDR1 is SGHTA, CDR2 FQGNSA, per germline. The CDR3 region has the DNA TGTGCCAGCAGCCCCATAGGACAGGGAGTCTACGAGCAGTACTTC. This codes for CASSPIGQGVYEQYF.

The count of this clone is one. This rearrangement joins TRBV7-9 to TRBJ1-5; 11 bases are shared with TRBD1. V lost 5 bases and J lost 7; bases outside the gene matches: 4. The CDR3 runs 14 residues. Germline V gives CDR1 SEHNR, CDR2 FQNEAQ (reference sequence). The CDR3 coding sequence is TGTGCCAGCAGCCCGGGGACAGGGGGACAGCCCCAGCATTTT. It is translated as CASSPGTGGQPQHF.

V is TRBV6-1 and J is TRBJ1-4, with D possibly matching TRBD1 (6 bases). Germline V gene lookup returns CDR1 MNHNS and CDR2 SASEGT. The CDR3 spans 13 residues. V was clipped by 5 bases and J by 8 bases, with 12 bases between them. CDR3 sequence: CASSQRRGEKLFF. Written as DNA, the CDR3 is TGTGCCAGCAGTCAACGTAGGGGGGAAAAACTGTTTTTT.

The J gene is TRBJ2-7, the V gene TRBV11-2, with 11 bases matching TRBD1. The CDR3 runs 14 residues. V shed 7 bases and J 2 bases; nucleotides not matched to a gene: 4. CDR1 and CDR2 (germline): SGHAT, FQNNGV. CDR3 bases: TGTGCCAGCACCAGGGACAGGGGGACCTACGAGCAGTACTTC. Protein sequence: CASTRDRGTYEQYF.

In this sample, this clone turned up a few times. The chain couples TRBV10-2 to TRBJ2-3, with D possibly being TRBD1 (6 bases). Deletions cut 8 bases from V and 2 bases from J, with 14 bases between. Germline V gives CDR1 WSHSY, CDR2 SAAADI. The CDR3 contains 14 residues. DNA of the CDR3: TGCGCCAGCTCCGGACAGTCCATCACAGATACGCAGTATTTT. Its protein product is CASSGQSITDTQYF.

The V call is TRBV7-2, the J call TRBJ2-7; D possibly corresponds to TRBD1 (6 bases). CDR1 and CDR2 from the germline V gene are SGHTA and FQGNSA. This CDR3 is built from 13 residues. V shed 5 bases and J shed 7 bases, with 15 bases lying between them. As DNA, the CDR3 is TGTGCCAGCAGCCCTGGGACAACGAAAGAGCAGTACTTC. Translation gives CASSPGTTKEQYF.

Only one count was recorded for this clone. This sequence joins TRBV7-2 and TRBJ2-2, with D perhaps TRBD2 (6 bases). Germline CDR1 SGHTA, CDR2 FQGNSA. The CDR3 covers 16 residues. Deletions cut 5 bases from V and 2 bases from J, with 15 bases between. The CDR3 nucleotides are TGTGCCAGCAGCACCCGACTAGGACTAAACACCGGGGAGCTGTTTTTT. Protein product: CASSTRLGLNTGELFF.

The gene calls are TRBV19 and TRBJ1-5; TRBD1 aligns across 7 bases. This CDR3 comprises 16 residues. Germline values: CDR1 LNHDA, CDR2 SQIVND (reference sequence). With V trimmed by 5 bases and J by 4 bases, 11 bases remained unmatched. The CDR3 spells CASSANGRGQNQPQHF. In DNA form, the CDR3 reads TGTGCCAGTAGTGCGAACGGACGGGGACAGAATCAGCCCCAGCATTTT.

This clone was detected a few times. J is TRBJ2-7 and V is TRBV7-2; 7 bases agree with TRBD2. The germline V gene encodes CDR1 SGHTA and CDR2 FQGNSA. Trimming cost V 2 bases and J 4 bases; bases outside gene matches: 8. CDR3 length equals 15 residues. CDR3 protein: CASSLLPGGRYEQYF. In DNA, the CDR3 is TGTGCCAGCAGCTTACTTCCGGGGGGAAGGTACGAGCAGTACTTC.

The J gene is TRBJ2-3, the V gene TRBV11-2; a weak D match, TRBD1 (6 bases). V lost 5 bases and J lost 0, with 15 bases in between. This CDR3 comprises 16 residues. In germline, CDR1 is SGHAT, CDR2 FQNNGV. The CDR3 spells CASSLETGPSTDTQYF. The CDR3 nucleotides read TGTGCCAGCAGCCTGGAGACAGGTCCTAGCACAGATACGCAGTATTTT.

This clone was found once. The J gene is TRBJ1-2, the V gene TRBV2; D not resolved. This CDR3 is built from 13 residues. V was cut by 8 bases and J by 1 base, with 11 bases left in between. Germline values: CDR1 SNHLY, CDR2 FYNNEI. The CDR3 loop reads CASSQASNYGYTF. For the CDR3, the DNA is TGTGCCAGCTCCCAGGCGAGTAACTATGGCTACACCTTC.

The chain joins TRBV2 to TRBJ1-4; D gene uncertain. Germline CDR1 SNHLY, CDR2 FYNNEI. V lost 7 bases and J 0 bases, leaving 12 bases between the germline ends. The CDR3 is made up of 15 amino acids. The CDR3 nucleotides read TGTGCCAGCAAGGAGGCCCCAGCAACTAATGAAAAACTGTTTTTT. It translates to CASKEAPATNEKLFF.

The CDR3 DNA reads TGTGCCAGCAGTAGGGACAGGGACGAGACCCAGTACTTC. Encoded protein: CASSRDRDETQYF. This chain joins TRBV6-1 and TRBJ2-5, with TRBD1 matching over 9 bases. The germline CDR1 and CDR2 sequences are MNHNS and SASEGT. The J segment lost 5 bases and the V segment lost 5 bases, leaving 3 bases of the junction unmatched. The CDR3 totals 13 residues.